The sequence of this TCR beta chain was determined in a study of long-term antiretroviral therapy in people with HIV. Study-wide background: Sampling started about a decade before the 2015 immediate-ART recommendation. Findings of the study overall: Researchers lacked any data on ART adherence, viral resistance or therapy changes. Whereas controls had wider CDR3 length ranges, HIV repertoires had narrower ones. Diversity remained lower than transplant donor controls, even though it increased after ART.

In the case of this clone: No antigen is known for it.

Researchers report immunoSEQ v3.0 was run at survey level. Clones were read by immunoSEQ multiplex PCR, and TCRdb kept only the in-frame ones, dropping some. The profile shows about 25,000 clones, around 79% of them singletons. CDR3 size: 15 residues. Germline loops: CDR1 SQVTM, CDR2 ANQGSEA. J gave up 3 bases and V 4 bases, and 9 bases lay outside the gene matches. The clonotype was recovered from a man under 40 with HIV. The specimen was unsorted PBMCs, collected 2.1 years after starting antiretroviral therapy. This rearrangement joins TRBV29-1 to TRBJ2-1; 7 bases agree with TRBD2. The DNA for the CDR3 is TGCAGCGTTGCGGGCGGGAGTAGGTACTACAATGAGCAGTTCTTC. Protein sequence: CSVAGGSRYYNEQFF.